This is a list of T cell receptor beta chains from one sample in a study of control samples from healthy donors and cancer patients. Libraries were prepared by immunoSEQ multiplex PCR; TCRdb keeps only in-frame clonotypes and omits some of them. The data show about 190,000 clones, over 80% seen once. Sample: blood. Receptors originate from a man aged 25 to 40 in good health. CDR3s include the opening cysteine and the closing phenylalanine or tryptophan. A D gene is named only where the DNA matches it firmly. Expanded clones get a size class; other rows say once, few or many, or leave the size out.

TRBJ2-6 - - TRBV14 TGTGCCAGCAGCCAAGCCTTAACCTCTGGGGCCAACGTCCTGACTTTC CASSQALTSGANVLTF
TRBJ2-3 once TRBD2 TRBV12-5 TGTGCTAGTGGAACGCCGGGACTAGCGGGTGGACGTGGAGATACGCAGTATTTT CASGTPGLAGGRGDTQYF
TRBJ2-1 - TRBD2 TRBV5-5 TGTGCCAGCAGCTCCCTAGCGGGGGGGGCCTACAATGAGCAGTTCTTC CASSSLAGGAYNEQFF
TRBJ1-2 - - TRBV3-1/TRBV3-2 TGTGCCAGCAGCCAAGAAGGGGTAAACTATGGCTACACCTTC CASSQEGVNYGYTF
TRBJ1-6 - - TRBV2 TGTGCCAGCAGTTATTACTGGGAAAGCTCCTATAATTCACCCCTCCACTTT CASSYYWESSYNSPLHF
TRBJ2-7 - - TRBV4-1 TGCGCCAGCAGCCCCGCGGGGGCGGGGGTCTACGAGCAGTACTTC CASSPAGAGVYEQYF
TRBJ2-3 - - TRBV5-1 TGCGCCAGCAGCTTGGCGGGGGGCCCAGATACGCAGTATTTT CASSLAGGPDTQYF
TRBJ2-5 - - TRBV2 TGTGCCAGCACTCTCGCGAGCAGGGTTGAGACCCAGTACTTC CASTLASRVETQYF
TRBJ1-2 - - TRBV20-1 TGCAGTGCGGGAGGGGGCTATGGCTACACCTTC CSAGGGYGYTF
TRBJ1-2 - - TRBV29-1 TGCAGCGTCGCGGACGGGACGGCCTATGGCTACACCTTC CSVADGTAYGYTF
TRBJ1-1 - - TRBV6-2/TRBV6-3 TGTGCCAGCAGTTCTTGGTCGAAAGAAGCTTTCTTT CASSSWSKEAFF
TRBJ2-7 - - TRBV6-6 TGTGCCAGCACCCCGGACAGATCCTACGAGCAGTACTTC CASTPDRSYEQYF
TRBJ2-5 - TRBD2 TRBV5-1 TGCGCCAGCAGCCCCCCAACTAGCGGGGGGGCTAAAGAGACCCAGTACTTC CASSPPTSGGAKETQYF
TRBJ1-2 - TRBD1 TRBV18 TGTGCCAGCTCACCCGATCGGACAGGGGGTTCTGGCTACACCTTC CASSPDRTGGSGYTF
TRBJ2-2 - - TRBV27 TGTGCCAGCAGTTCCCAGCCTGGGACCGGGGAGCTGTTTTTT CASSSQPGTGELFF
TRBJ1-6 - - TRBV19 TGTGCCAGTATGCCGGGAAGAGATTCACCCCTCCACTTT CASMPGRDSPLHF
TRBJ1-2 few - TRBV7-9 TGTGCCAGCGGCGACAGCCCGGATACCTTC CASGDSPDTF
TRBJ1-1 - - TRBV4-1 TGCGCCAGCAGCCAAAGGGAGCCTGAAGCTTTCTTT CASSQREPEAFF
TRBJ1-5 - - TRBV15 TGTGCCACCAGCCGAGGACCCGGTGGTCAGCCCCAGCATTTT CATSRGPGGQPQHF
TRBJ1-2 - TRBD1 TRBV18 TGTGCCAGCTCACCGTTTCGGGACAGAGCTAACTATGGCTACACCTTC CASSPFRDRANYGYTF
TRBJ1-1 - - TRBV11-3 TGTGCCAGCAGCGCCACACGAGGAGCTTTCTTT CASSATRGAFF
TRBJ1-3 - - TRBV5-1 TGCGCCAGCAGCTCCTGGGCAGGGAGCTCTGGAAACACCATATATTTT CASSSWAGSSGNTIYF
TRBJ2-2 - TRBD1 TRBV10-3 TGTGCCATCAGCCAACAGGGGATCAACGGGGAGCTGTTTTTT CAISQQGINGELFF
TRBJ1-1 - - TRBV6-5 TGTGCCAGCAGCCAACAGGGGAACACTGAAGCTTTCTTT CASSQQGNTEAFF
TRBJ2-2 - TRBD2 TRBV11-3 TGTGCCAGCAGCCACCGGGGGGCTAGCGGGGGGCCCGGGGAGCTGTTTTTT CASSHRGASGGPGELFF
TRBJ1-1 few - TRBV3-1/TRBV3-2 TGTGCCAGCAGCCGCACAGTGAACACTGAAGCTTTCTTT CASSRTVNTEAFF
TRBJ2-3 - - TRBV7-9 TGTGCCAGCAGCTTAGACGGGACGCGCACAGATACGCAGTATTTT CASSLDGTRTDTQYF
TRBJ1-2 - - TRBV20-1 TGCAGTGCTAGCCCGCAGCGAGGCTACACCTTC CSASPQRGYTF
TRBJ2-3 - TRBD1 TRBV6-5 TGTGCCAGCAGATTACGCGGGACAGGGTGGGATACGCAGTATTTT CASRLRGTGWDTQYF
TRBJ1-5 - TRBD1 TRBV14 TGTGCCAGCAGCCTCGTCAATACAGGGGGCTTACAGCCCCAGCATTTT CASSLVNTGGLQPQHF
TRBJ1-5 once - TRBV25-1 TGTGCCAGCAGTGAGTCAGGGCTCAATCAGCCCCAGCATTTT CASSESGLNQPQHF
TRBJ2-1 - TRBD2 TRBV30 TGTGCCGCGGGGGGATCCTACAATGAGCAGTTCTTC CAAGGSYNEQFF
TRBJ1-1 few - TRBV6-1 TGTGCCAGCAGTGAATCGAGGGTATCGACTGAAGCTTTCTTT CASSESRVSTEAFF
TRBJ2-1 - - TRBV5-1 TGCGCCAGCAGCTCCGGGTCCTCAAGCTCCTACAATGAGCAGTTCTTC CASSSGSSSSYNEQFF
TRBJ1-2 - TRBD1 TRBV25-1 TGTGCCAGCAGTGAATATACGGGGGACAGGGGGCGTATGGGCTACACCTTC CASSEYTGDRGRMGYTF
TRBJ2-7 - - TRBV6-2/TRBV6-3 TGTGCCAGCAGTTTCGGGCGATCAATCGAGCAGTACTTC CASSFGRSIEQYF
TRBJ2-7 - - TRBV25-1 TGTGCCACCGGGGGCTCCTACGAGCAGTACTTC CATGGSYEQYF
TRBJ2-1 - - TRBV6-5 TGTGCCAGCAGCGGGTTCAAGGGGATCTATGAGCAGTTCTTC CASSGFKGIYEQFF
TRBJ1-2 - - TRBV5-5 TGTGCCAGCAGTACTACAGCGAACTATGGCTACACCTTC CASSTTANYGYTF
TRBJ1-5 - - TRBV12-5 TGTGCTAGTGGTTTGGGGGACACTAGCAATCAGCCCCAGCATTTT CASGLGDTSNQPQHF
TRBJ1-6 - TRBD1 TRBV19 TGTGCCAGTCAGGGGGATAATTCACCCCTCCACTTT CASQGDNSPLHF
TRBJ2-1 - TRBD1 TRBV2 TGTGCCAGCACCAAGAGTCCCGGGACAGGGGGCGAGGAAAGCGAGCAGTTCTTC CASTKSPGTGGEESEQFF
TRBJ1-1 once - TRBV6-5 TGTGCCAGCACCGGGGGGGAGGACACTGAAGCTTTCTTT CASTGGEDTEAFF